This TCR beta chain is drawn from a study of T cell changes during pregnancy in multiple sclerosis (dated by TCRdb to the late 2010s). Background on the whole study: The study examined how the T cell repertoire changed over the course of pregnancy in women with multiple sclerosis.

Trimming accounts for 1 base at V and 4 bases at J, while the number of junction bases matched to no gene is 13. Taken from cysteine to phenylalanine, the CDR3 has 17 residues. Solely the CDR3 DNA is kept, with 51 bases framed from the first base. The germline V gene gives CDR1 as SNHLY and CDR2 as FYNNEI. As for this clone: Its binding antigen is unknown. The input lacks base qualities; no much larger clone sits a single base away.

The library was obtained by the immunoSEQ multiplex PCR assay. Imported from immuneACCESS, the table was reduced by TCRdb to in-frame sequences with V and J called. These copies leave out some clones; in studies compared against another copy, an unresolved V gene accounts for under half, and the cause of the remainder is not known. This sample lists under 100,000 clones; nearly 95% were detected once. The ten largest clones capture 1.1% of the sample. This sequence was found in a female donor with multiple sclerosis, enrolled in a pregnancy study. Material: peripheral blood, obtained in the second trimester of pregnancy. The chain is encoded by TRBV2 joined to TRBJ2-7; 7 nucleotides in the junction match TRBD1. CDR3 loop: CASSEETTGQLPYEQYF. The DNA sequence follows: TGTGCCAGCAGTGAAGAAACGACGGGACAGTTACCTTACGAGCAGTACTTC.